This T cell receptor beta chain appears in the sequencing data of a study of T cells in Graves' hyperthyroidism and ophthalmopathy. Findings and caveats of the study: Appearing also in blood were most of the thyroid clonotypes expanded above 0.001.

Germline CDR1 SEHNR, CDR2 FQNEAQ (reference sequence). This CDR3 contains 17 residues. The junction had 17 bases not matched to a gene; V was cut back by 5 bases and J by 5 bases. At least ten counts were recorded for this clonotype. Its cognate antigen is unknown. Template material for amplifying TCR beta CDR3 regions consisted of RNA transcripts. The TCR CDR3 was amplified in a first-round RT-PCR using the HTBI primer set. In TCRdb, the multiplex PCR reads were re-called with MiXCR into one record per CDR3 protein. The sample contains over 500,000 distinct CDR3 sequences, about 45% of which appear only once.

The clonotype originates from an adult woman with Graves' disease, either hyperthyroidism or ophthalmopathy (not recorded which). The sample consisted of peripheral blood or thyroid tissue (not recorded which). The rearrangement links TRBV7-9 to TRBJ2-5; the match to TRBD2 covers 7 bases. For the CDR3, the DNA is TGTGCCAGCAGCCGACTAGGGAGGGCGGGAGTATCGGAGACCCAGTACTTC. It is translated as CASSRLGRAGVSETQYF.